This entry features one T cell receptor beta chain sequence. Its antigen remains unknown. The data are from a study of CD8 T cells in Susac syndrome. Study-level findings and limits: A relatively small number of individuals underwent TCR sequencing and HLA analysis.

Random hexamers were used to reverse transcribe about 0.45 to 1 ug of RNA. Amplification of TCR beta CDR3 was carried out by immunoSEQ multiplex PCR, which covered 54 Vbeta and 13 Jbeta segments. TCRdb re-derived calls from the immunoSEQ multiplex PCR reads in MiXCR, one entry per CDR3 protein. The profile shows 150,000 to 200,000 distinct CDR3 sequences, more than 90% of them singletons. High-throughput TCR beta sequencing covered peripheral CD8+ and CD4+ T cells. TEMRA cells were enriched by FACS, and CD4+ and CD8+ T cells were negatively isolated. The CDR3 loop spans 13 amino acids. V shed 4 bases, J shed 3 bases, and the junction held 3 bases outside the gene matches. Germline V lookup: CDR1 SGHRS, CDR2 YFSETQ.

This TCR came from a human donor in good health. Input material: CD4+ T cells from PBMCs. The chain uses TRBV5-1 and TRBJ1-1; the match to TRBD1 covers 7 bases. CDR3 loop: CASSATGDTEAFF. The CDR3 DNA reads as TGCGCCAGCAGCGCCACAGGGGACACTGAAGCTTTCTTT.